These T cell receptor beta chains were read from a single sample in a study of sequential checkpoint blockade in melanoma. Assay used: immunoSEQ multiplex PCR; TCRdb lists only in-frame clones, some missing. The sample records 6,500 to 9,000 clones, less than 25% being singletons. The input for sequencing was tumor tissue (inferred from file names), taken from a patient given nivolumab and ipilimumab in sequence. The receptors here all came from a human donor with melanoma. Both conserved end residues are part of each CDR3. Fields, in order: J gene, V gene, D gene, clone size, CDR3 protein, CDR3 DNA. The D gene is left open where the match is weak. Clone size, where shown, is once, few, many, or a class for clones that have expanded.

TRBJ2-1	TRBV6-8	.	few	CASSPHPQTEQFF	TGTGCCAGCAGTCCCCACCCCCAAACCGAGCAGTTCTTC
TRBJ2-1	TRBV23-1	TRBD2	many	CASSQGISGNEQFF	TGCGCCAGCAGCCAAGGTATTAGCGGGAATGAGCAGTTCTTC
TRBJ2-7	TRBV18	.	.	CASSPSTGSEQYF	TGTGCCAGCTCACCATCCACAGGGAGCGAGCAGTACTTC
TRBJ1-2	TRBV19	.	few	CASSTTGRESYGYTF	TGTGCCAGTAGTACAACGGGCAGGGAGAGCTATGGCTACACCTTC
TRBJ2-7	TRBV4-1	TRBD1	.	CASSQDRGWEQYF	TGCGCCAGCAGCCAGGACAGGGGTTGGGAGCAGTACTTC
TRBJ1-4	TRBV6-8	.	.	CASSYIQRPPEKLFF	TGTGCCAGCAGTTACATACAGAGGCCTCCAGAAAAACTGTTTTTT
TRBJ2-3	TRBV6-8	.	.	CASSLMETDTQYF	TGTGCCAGCAGCCTTATGGAAACAGATACGCAGTATTTT
TRBJ2-3	TRBV28	.	few	CASSAQGWFGDTQYF	TGTGCCAGCAGTGCTCAGGGTTGGTTTGGAGATACGCAGTATTTT
TRBJ1-2	TRBV6-8	.	.	CASSYWGAGANYGYTF	TGTGCCAGCAGTTACTGGGGGGCCGGAGCTAACTATGGCTACACCTTC
TRBJ2-5	TRBV19	.	.	CASSTQGTGETQYF	TGTGCCAGTAGTACCCAGGGAACTGGGGAGACCCAGTACTTC
TRBJ1-4	TRBV19	.	few	CASTPQGSSTNEKLFF	TGTGCCAGTACCCCCCAGGGGTCCTCAACTAATGAAAAACTGTTTTTT
TRBJ2-7	TRBV14	.	.	CASSQVPHEQYF	TGTGCCAGCAGCCAAGTTCCCCACGAGCAGTACTTC
TRBJ2-2	TRBV2	TRBD2	few	CASSVGGDTGELFF	TGTGCCAGCAGTGTCGGGGGGGACACCGGGGAGCTGTTTTTT
TRBJ2-7	TRBV9	TRBD2	.	CASSVATGGEQYF	TGTGCCAGCAGCGTAGCTACGGGGGGCGAGCAGTACTTC
TRBJ2-5	TRBV19	TRBD1	once	CASSPTGVQETQYF	TGTGCCAGTAGTCCTACAGGGGTTCAAGAGACCCAGTACTTC
TRBJ2-5	TRBV29-1	.	.	CSVEEGAETQYF	TGCAGCGTTGAAGAAGGGGCAGAGACCCAGTACTTC
TRBJ1-6	TRBV19	.	.	CASSISVQATYSPLHF	TGTGCCAGTAGTATTTCAGTACAGGCGACCTATTCACCCCTCCACTTT
TRBJ2-2	TRBV14	.	.	CASSQGGALAGELFF	TGTGCCAGCAGCCAAGGCGGGGCTCTGGCCGGGGAGCTGTTTTTT
TRBJ2-7	TRBV6-8	.	few	CASGPNGGVLTYEQYF	TGTGCCAGCGGCCCCAATGGTGGGGTTCTAACCTACGAGCAGTACTTC
TRBJ1-3	TRBV4-1	.	.	CASSQGGAGNTIYF	TGCGCCAGCAGCCAAGGGGGGGCTGGAAACACCATATATTTT
TRBJ1-1	TRBV19	.	.	CASIPWRDPTEAFF	TGTGCCAGTATCCCCTGGAGGGACCCCACTGAAGCTTTCTTT
TRBJ1-4	TRBV6-8	.	few	CASSRNTRQGGKLFF	TGTGCCAGCAGCCGAAACACTAGGCAAGGGGGAAAACTGTTTTTT
TRBJ2-5	TRBV11-3	.	many	CASSPSLAGRETQYF	TGTGCCAGCAGCCCGAGTTTGGCAGGCAGAGAGACCCAGTACTTC
TRBJ1-3	TRBV6-8	.	.	CASSRHGSSGNTIYF	TGTGCCAGCAGTCGGCATGGGTCCTCCGGAAACACCATATATTTT
TRBJ2-1	TRBV9	TRBD2	many	CASSPLTSGTQLF	TGTGCCAGCAGCCCCCTGACTAGCGGGACTCAACTCTTC
TRBJ2-3	TRBV6-8	TRBD1	.	CASEGTGPDTQYF	TGTGCCAGCGAGGGGACAGGGCCAGATACGCAGTATTTT
TRBJ2-7	TRBV11-3	TRBD2	many	CASSSLGSGSSYEQYF	TGTGCCAGCAGCTCCCTGGGTAGCGGGAGCTCCTACGAGCAGTACTTC
TRBJ2-3	TRBV10-3	.	few	CAISESGDTQYF	TGTGCCATCAGTGAGTCGGGGGATACGCAGTATTTT
TRBJ2-5	TRBV28	TRBD2	few	CASTISGGGGRETQYF	TGTGCCAGCACCATTAGCGGGGGAGGGGGGCGAGAGACCCAGTACTTC
TRBJ2-3	TRBV19	.	.	CASSIGDLTDTQYF	TGTGCCAGTAGTATTGGGGATTTAACAGATACGCAGTATTTT
TRBJ2-4	TRBV1	.	few	CASSQGTGRYIQYF	TGCGCCAGCAGCCAGGGGACAGGGAGGTACATTCAGTACTTC
TRBJ1-1	TRBV6-8	.	few	CASSRGRGGTAFF	TGTGCCAGCAGCCGAGGGAGAGGGGGGACAGCTTTCTTT
TRBJ1-1	TRBV11-3	TRBD1	medium-sized	CASSSGQGDTEAFF	TGTGCCAGCAGCTCCGGACAGGGCGACACTGAAGCTTTCTTT
TRBJ1-5	TRBV4-1	.	medium-sized	CASSLGPYQPQHF	TGCGCCAGCAGCCTCGGACCTTATCAGCCCCAGCATTTT
TRBJ2-7	TRBV19	TRBD1	.	CASQTFAGTGVQYF	TGTGCCAGTCAAACCTTCGCCGGGACAGGGGTGCAGTACTTC
TRBJ1-4	TRBV28	TRBD1	few	CASSTGQGATNEKLFF	TGTGCCAGCAGTACGGGACAGGGGGCAACTAATGAAAAACTGTTTTTT
TRBJ1-3	TRBV4-1	TRBD1	few	CASSSYPGQGLSTIYF	TGCGCCAGCAGCTCCTACCCGGGACAGGGCCTCTCCACCATATATTTT
TRBJ1-5	TRBV16	.	.	CASSQSGQHNQPQHF	TGTGCCAGCAGCCAATCGGGTCAGCACAATCAGCCCCAGCATTTT
TRBJ2-1	TRBV19	.	.	CASSPGGFVYNEQFF	TGTGCCAGTAGTCCCGGGGGCTTTGTATACAATGAGCAGTTCTTC
TRBJ1-1	TRBV11-3	.	many	CASSSSAVMNTEAFF	TGTGCCAGCAGCTCCTCGGCAGTCATGAACACTGAAGCTTTCTTT
TRBJ2-2	TRBV6-8	.	few	CASKSIQGGNTGELFF	TGTGCCAGCAAATCCATTCAGGGGGGGAACACCGGGGAGCTGTTTTTT
TRBJ2-5	TRBV11-3	.	many	CASSLSGVGETQYF	TGTGCCAGCAGCCTAAGTGGAGTGGGGGAGACCCAGTACTTC